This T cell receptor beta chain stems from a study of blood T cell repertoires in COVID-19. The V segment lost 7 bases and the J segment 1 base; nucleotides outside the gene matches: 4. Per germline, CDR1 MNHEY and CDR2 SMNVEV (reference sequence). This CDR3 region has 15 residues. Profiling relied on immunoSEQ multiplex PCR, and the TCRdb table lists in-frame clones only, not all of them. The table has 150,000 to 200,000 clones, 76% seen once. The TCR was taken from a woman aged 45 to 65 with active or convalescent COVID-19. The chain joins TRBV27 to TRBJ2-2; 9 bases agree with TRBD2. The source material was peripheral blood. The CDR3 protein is CASKTSGLNTGELFF. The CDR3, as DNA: TGTGCCAGCAAGACTAGCGGTCTGAACACCGGGGAGCTGTTTTTT.